This T cell receptor (beta chain) stems from a study of early T cells in non-severe SARS-CoV-2 infection. Overall study: Sequencing targeted bulk RNA from unsorted whole blood, leaving chains unpaired.

This clonotype was counted only a few times. The target antigen is unknown. The library protocol tagged individual cDNA molecules with unique molecular identifiers. TCRdb re-called the 5' RACE reads through MiXCR, storing one row per CDR3 protein. Of about 84,000 distinct CDR3 sequences listed, around an eighth are singletons. This CDR3 has 16 amino acids. Trimming took 4 bases from V and 4 from J, leaving 17 bases between them. Study conclusions and caveats: Anti-spike CD8 responses were favored in VDJdb matching, and private and CD4 specificities were missed.

The receptor's source is an adult who was a healthcare worker with PCR-confirmed SARS-CoV-2 infection or an uninfected control (not recorded which). The chain couples TRBV12-3 or TRBV12-4 to TRBJ1-3; D unclear. Sequencing input: whole blood. CDR3: CASSSPTEGSGNTIYF. In nucleotides, the CDR3 is TGTGCCAGCAGTTCGCCGACGGAGGGATCCGGAAACACCATATATTTT.